The T cell receptor beta chain under discussion was sequenced for a study of T cell responses to AZD1222 COVID-19 vaccine. V was pared by 5 bases and J by 4 bases, with 8 bases between. CDR3 length equals 12 residues. Per the germline V gene, CDR1 is SGHTA and CDR2 is FQGTGA. General study results and limits: Sampled repertoires all dated from after the peak T cell response. Once two AZD1222 doses were given, Spike-specific TCR breadth and depth went up.

Worth noting for this clone: Its antigen is not identified.

The assay was immunoSEQ multiplex PCR, and TCRdb's table has in-frame clones only and misses some. Found here are over 150,000 clones, around 88% of them singletons; the top ten hold around 0.5%. The chain employs TRBV7-3 and TRBJ2-5; the D is unclear. The receptor comes from an adult in good health. Sequenced here: peripheral blood, sampled on day 0 of AZD1222 vaccination. CDR3 protein: CASSAIGETQYF. The CDR3 bases are TGTGCCAGCAGCGCCATAGGAGAGACCCAGTACTTC.